This is a list of T cell receptor beta chains from one sample in a study of blood T cell repertoires in COVID-19. Generated by immunoSEQ multiplex PCR, the TCRdb table keeps only in-frame clones and is missing some. Among 140,000 or so clones, around 89% were seen once, and the ten largest hold approximately 10%. Sequenced sample: peripheral blood. The receptors here all came from a woman aged 80 or over with acute or convalescent COVID-19. The CDR3 runs from the conserved cysteine through the conserved F or W. D genes are given only for firm matches. The listing skips clone size in some rows; elsewhere it reads once, few, many or a size class.

NA,TRBV29-1,TRBJ2-7,NA,TGCAGCGTTATGCAGGGGGGATACGAGCAGTACTTC,CSVMQGGYEQYF
NA,TRBV7-2,TRBJ2-2,TRBD2,TGTGCCAGCAGCTTCCGTCACTTCATAGGACTAGCGGGAGACGGGGAGCTGTTTTTT,CASSFRHFIGLAGDGELFF
NA,TRBV9,TRBJ2-7,TRBD2,TGTGCCAGCAGCGTGGGACTAGCGGGAACCAACCAAATGTACGAGCAGTACTTC,CASSVGLAGTNQMYEQYF
NA,TRBV7-9,TRBJ2-2,TRBD1,TGTGCCAGCAGCTTTCGGACAGGAAAGAACACCGGGGAGCTGTTTTTT,CASSFRTGKNTGELFF
NA,TRBV19,TRBJ1-5,TRBD1,TGTGCCAGTACCCTGGGACAGGGGTGGGGTCAGCCCCAGCATTTT,CASTLGQGWGQPQHF
NA,TRBV4-2,TRBJ2-2,TRBD1,TGTGCCAGCAGCCAAGTTCTTAGGGGGCCCGGGGAGCTGTTTTTT,CASSQVLRGPGELFF
once,TRBV3-1/TRBV3-2,TRBJ1-2,NA,TGTGCCAGCAGCCAAGGTCCCAGTCCTAACTATGGCTACACCTTC,CASSQGPSPNYGYTF
NA,TRBV5-1,TRBJ2-6,NA,TGCGCCAGCAGTCGCGAGGGGGGGACTGGGGCCAACGTCCTGACTTTC,CASSREGGTGANVLTF
NA,TRBV6-2/TRBV6-3,TRBJ2-7,NA,TGTGCCAGCAGCCGGACACTTCCCTACGAGCAGTACTTC,CASSRTLPYEQYF
NA,TRBV29-1,TRBJ1-1,NA,TGCAGCGTTGACTTCCAGGGCTCAGTGACTGAAGCTTTCTTT,CSVDFQGSVTEAFF
NA,TRBV6-1,TRBJ1-6,TRBD1,TGTGCCAGCAGTGCTACCGACAGGGGAAAGAATTCACCCCTCCACTTT,CASSATDRGKNSPLHF
NA,TRBV5-5,TRBJ1-2,TRBD1,TGTGCCAGCAGCCGAAACCCCGGGACAGGGGGCGAAAGCTACACCTTC,CASSRNPGTGGESYTF
NA,TRBV11-2,TRBJ1-1,NA,TGTGCCAGCAGCTTGCGGGGGACGGAAGCTTTCTTT,CASSLRGTEAFF
NA,TRBV5-4,TRBJ2-1,TRBD2,TGTGCCAGCAGCAGGGGCGGGGGGGATTACAATGAGCAGTTCTTC,CASSRGGGDYNEQFF
NA,TRBV6-2/TRBV6-3,TRBJ2-2,TRBD1,TGTGCCAGCAGCTCCCATCCCGGGACAGGGAACACCGGGGAGCTGTTTTTT,CASSSHPGTGNTGELFF
NA,TRBV3-1/TRBV3-2,TRBJ1-6,NA,TGTGCCAGCAGCCAGGGGTCCGGGGATTCACCCCTCCACTTT,CASSQGSGDSPLHF
NA,TRBV19,TRBJ1-2,TRBD1,TGTGCCACTCAATCCGGGACAGGGGGCTGGTATGGCTACACCTTC,CATQSGTGGWYGYTF
NA,TRBV7-7,TRBJ2-3,TRBD2,TGTGCTAGCAGCCCCTATCTAGCGGGGAAGACAGATACGCAGTATTTT,CASSPYLAGKTDTQYF
NA,TRBV4-1,TRBJ1-3,NA,TGCGCCAGCAGCCAAGATGGAACAGGTGTAAGAAACACCATATATTTT,CASSQDGTGVRNTIYF
once,TRBV7-6,TRBJ1-6,NA,TGTGCCAGCAGCTTAGGGACAGTGAATTCACCCCTCCACTTT,CASSLGTVNSPLHF
NA,TRBV5-1,TRBJ2-7,TRBD2,TGCGCCAGCAGCTTGGCGGCATATGGGACTAGCGGGTCCTACGAGCAGTACTTC,CASSLAAYGTSGSYEQYF
once,TRBV9,TRBJ1-6,TRBD1,TGTGCCAGCAGCGCCGGACAGGGAGGGAATTCACCCCTCCACTTT,CASSAGQGGNSPLHF
NA,TRBV5-4,TRBJ2-3,TRBD2,TGTGCCAGCAGGCGCGGACTAGCGGGGGCAGATACGCAGTATTTT,CASRRGLAGADTQYF